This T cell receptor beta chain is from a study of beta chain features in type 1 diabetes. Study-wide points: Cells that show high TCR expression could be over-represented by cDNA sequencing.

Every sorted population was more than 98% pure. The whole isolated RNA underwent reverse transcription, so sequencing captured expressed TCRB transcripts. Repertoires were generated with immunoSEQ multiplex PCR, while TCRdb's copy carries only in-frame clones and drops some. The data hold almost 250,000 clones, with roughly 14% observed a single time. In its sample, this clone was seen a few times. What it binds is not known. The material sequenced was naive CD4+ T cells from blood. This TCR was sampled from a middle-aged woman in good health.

The CDR3 nucleotides read TGTGCCAGCAGTTGGCTAGGGGGTGGCGGCTACACCTTC. Translating gives CASSWLGGGGYTF. J is TRBJ1-2 and V is TRBV6-5, with D perhaps matching TRBD1 (6 bases). The CDR3 spans 13 residues. Trimming took off 4 bases at V and 8 bases at J, with 14 bases between the two ends. Germline CDR1 and CDR2: MNHEY and SVGAGI.